The TCR beta chain described here comes from a study of cytomegalovirus exposure and HLA in healthy donors (dated by TCRdb to between 2016 and 2019). Background for the entire study: An earlier analysis of roughly 570 of the donors reported about 300 Gb of sequence data and around 110 million unique TCR beta sequences obtained from around 180 million T cells. Roughly five DR-DQ haplotypes were treated as single units for association and clustering because of strong linkage in the cohort. A later genetic analysis used genome-wide SNP genotypes for about 65% of the 666 donors, treating that subset as a discovery cohort. The study combined high-throughput TCR immunosequencing, statistical association of individual TCRs with disease status, and machine learning to predict cytomegalovirus infection status. Every repertoire in the discovery cohort had been generated on one and the same sequencing platform. The study was designed to test whether signatures of past pathogen exposure could be identified by cataloging public T cell receptors. Of the roughly 400 genotyped donors, around 81% fell in the genetic ancestry cluster associated with self-reported Caucasian donors. Among around 400 genotyped donors of the cohort, an average of approximately 240,000 unique TCR beta nucleotide sequences was sequenced per donor, of which 15% to 20% were non-productive. In addition to the first cohort of about 650 subjects, a separate validation cohort of some 120 different subjects was used. HLA typing covered class I and class II loci at four-digit resolution. An earlier analysis of 587 of the donors used high-throughput TCR beta sequencing to judge whether each TCR beta V gene segment behaved as functional or pseudogenic. The later analysis used no new phenotypic data to find candidate immune exposures, relying instead on TCR beta sequences and their occurrence across donors. The study profiled the T cell repertoires of 500 to 800 subjects by immunosequencing and related them to cytomegalovirus serostatus. Donor age, sex, ethnicity and CMV serostatus were compiled together with the repertoire data. A later analysis re-examined previously published TCR beta repertoires from just over 650 donors and added high-resolution HLA genotyping to investigate patterns of TCR occurrence. An early release covering about 600 HLA-typed donors comprised around 300 gigabases of sequencing data and roughly 85 million unique TCR sequences. Typing coverage varied by locus: 629-630 donors for A, B, C, DRB1 and DQB1; roughly 500 for DQA1; 600 to 610 for DPA1; about 450 for DPB1. The paper's findings and limits, for the study overall: In a later analysis, the rate of TCR association differed among HLA loci, with DRB1 alleles having the most associated TCRs and HLA-C alleles having the fewest. At a false discovery rate of 0.05, a later analysis linked under 20,000 TCR beta sequences to specific HLA alleles. In this cohort, only TCR beta chains were sequenced, and detectable features were limited by the absence of alpha or paired-chain data. When HLA alleles, especially DR and DQ, strongly co-occurred, attributing TCR associations to individual alleles was difficult. Because the 87-base-pair reads could not distinguish some IMGT-functional V segments, including TRBV6-2 and TRBV6-3, those segments were excluded. CMV serostatus was the only immune exposure information available for the cohort. According to a later genetic analysis, donors in an Asian-associated ancestry cluster had fewer N-insertions in productive TCRs than the approximately 700-donor mean. A later analysis found that HLA-associated TCR beta chains were more clonally expanded and had lower generation probabilities than equally common non-associated chains. A later genetic analysis associated a missense DCLRE1C variant with V-gene and J-gene trimming of TCR beta chains, and an independent cohort replicated the association. Broadly in line with IMGT annotations, most TCR beta V segments showed up in productive rearrangements about 90% or about 30% of the time in an earlier analysis of under 700 of the donors. A cluster of highly shared sequence variants was judged likely to be a technical artifact of the sequencing pipeline. A further reported finding was that TCR beta sequences accurately predicted the HLA-A and HLA-B alleles for most subjects in the first cohort. Linkage disequilibrium might explain the correlated functional status among segregating V segments, but an unknown experimental factor could not be excluded. It was suggested by the authors that the approach could potentially be generalized to other disease states and immunological phenotypes. According to a later analysis, most CMV-associated TCR beta chains appeared to be HLA-restricted, and the HLA associations seemed to be driven largely by CMV exposure. The study listed 164 TCR beta chains as associated with cytomegalovirus. The presence/absence analyses assumed that sequencing depth was roughly uniform across donors, and that assumption may not be true. A few of the identified cytomegalovirus-associated TCR beta chains were confirmed in vitro to be specific for cytomegalovirus antigens. Because HLA typing was missing for some donors at each locus, association tests included only the typed subset. While some public TCRs were present in many individuals, most TCR sequences turned up only very rarely across donors. The classifier was reported to diagnose cytomegalovirus status with high specificity and sensitivity in both the original and validation cohorts. In a later analysis, several top co-occurrence clusters were reported to appear linked to parvovirus B19, influenza, CMV and Epstein-Barr virus. Because counts were too low, some 16 rarely observed V segments, including chromosome 9 orphons, were excluded from the earlier analysis of about 500 of the donors.

Its CDR3 holds 15 amino acids, cysteine through phenylalanine. The retained sequence is limited to the CDR3, 45 bases, with the frame set at the first base. Looking up the germline V gene yields CDR1 SGHRS and CDR2 YFSETQ. Trimming removed 4 bases from V and 5 bases from J, leaving 17 bases between the germline ends. The cohort consisted of some 670 healthy bone marrow donors. Cohort members were all nominally healthy when sampled, although unrecorded immune exposures were likely present. The donor tested CMV seropositive, placing the donor among the roughly 270 seropositive members of the cohort. A peripheral blood sample was collected from each donor, and TCR beta sequencing was performed on peripheral blood mononuclear cells. The Qiagen DNeasy Blood Extraction Kit was used to extract genomic DNA from the blood cell samples. Notes on this clone: Its antigen is currently not known. Nothing much larger sits one base from this clone, and base qualities are not available.

Libraries came from the immunoSEQ multiplex PCR assay. The multiplex PCR relied on a mix of 60 forward primers for TCR Vbeta segments and 13 reverse primers for TCR Jbeta segments. Amplification of the CDR3 region of rearranged TCR beta genes was performed with a multiplex PCR assay on genomic DNA. Amplified TCR beta libraries were sequenced as 87-base-pair reads on the Illumina HiSeq System. The authors processed their data as follows. Across the 500 to 700 repertoires, a later analysis counted 75 million to 90 million unique TCR beta chains, 9.5 million to 12 million of which were shared by at least two donors. Raw reads were error-corrected and collapsed into unique sequences by a nearest-neighbor algorithm in which closely related sequences were merged to remove PCR and sequencing errors. CDR3 sequences were aligned to IMGT reference sequences to assign V, D and J gene segments. For a sequence to be retained, a match of at least six nucleotides was required to both a V gene segment and a J gene segment. A rearrangement counted as productive if the CDR3 had no stop codons and remained in frame with V and J, and every other rearrangement counted as non-productive. Following IMGT convention, CDR3 was defined as the stretch from the second conserved V-encoded cysteine to the conserved J-encoded phenylalanine. Sequences without an unambiguous match to a single V gene segment were excluded from the earlier analysis of 450 to 750 of the donors. An earlier analysis of fewer than 750 of the donors called V segments functional above 56.7% productive rearrangements and segregating when the between-donor standard deviation exceeded 5%. To diagnose cytomegalovirus status from the catalog of TCR beta chain sequences, a statistical classification framework was built. A later analysis assigned V and J genes by comparing TCR nucleotide sequences with IMGT/GENE-DB human TR gene sequences. A later analysis assigned CDR3 sequences and most-parsimonious VDJ recombination scenarios with the TCRdist pipeline. In a later analysis, every TCR beta chain was defined by the combination of its CDR3 amino acid sequence and its V-gene family, and reads without a unique V-gene family were dropped. To address suspected cross-contamination and a sequencing artifact, a later analysis removed some 620 highly shared, low-generation-probability nucleotide sequences. In a later analysis, a clonal expansion index for each public chain was calculated from normalized within-repertoire ranks of inferred template counts. In a later analysis, generation probabilities were computed with a VDJ recombination model fitted to out-of-frame rearrangements, and the resulting probabilities were checked against IGoR. A later analysis scored TCR-TCR, TCR-HLA and TCR-CMV co-occurrence with hypergeometric tests, applying a repertoire-size bias correction to TCR pairs. A later analysis estimated false discovery rates by permuting HLA or CMV assignments 20 times. In a later analysis, co-occurring TCRs were grouped using DBSCAN, with TCRdist sequence similarity added in when clustering inside HLA-allele-positive subsets. Co-occurrence clustering excluded repertoires with fewer than 30,000 or more than 120,000 public chains, plus five with anomalous nucleotide sharing. In its TCRdb copy, this immuneACCESS table keeps in-frame sequences only and misses some clones. Where compared with another copy, unresolved V genes explain less than half of these, and the others have no known cause. V, J and clone size derive from that table, while D and trimming were established from the DNA sequence. This sample gives approximately 120,000 clones in total; 73% of them show up just once. Less than 5% of the sample belongs to the ten largest clones.

The clonotype was recovered from a man aged 55 to 70 in good health and CMV-seropositive. Sequences were obtained from PBMCs. Recombination linked TRBV5-1 to TRBJ2-3; the D segment could be TRBD2, given 6 matching bases. For the CDR3, the sequence is CASSPEGPLQDTQYF. Read as DNA, the sequence is TGCGCCAGCAGCCCGGAGGGGCCTCTACAAGATACGCAGTATTTT.